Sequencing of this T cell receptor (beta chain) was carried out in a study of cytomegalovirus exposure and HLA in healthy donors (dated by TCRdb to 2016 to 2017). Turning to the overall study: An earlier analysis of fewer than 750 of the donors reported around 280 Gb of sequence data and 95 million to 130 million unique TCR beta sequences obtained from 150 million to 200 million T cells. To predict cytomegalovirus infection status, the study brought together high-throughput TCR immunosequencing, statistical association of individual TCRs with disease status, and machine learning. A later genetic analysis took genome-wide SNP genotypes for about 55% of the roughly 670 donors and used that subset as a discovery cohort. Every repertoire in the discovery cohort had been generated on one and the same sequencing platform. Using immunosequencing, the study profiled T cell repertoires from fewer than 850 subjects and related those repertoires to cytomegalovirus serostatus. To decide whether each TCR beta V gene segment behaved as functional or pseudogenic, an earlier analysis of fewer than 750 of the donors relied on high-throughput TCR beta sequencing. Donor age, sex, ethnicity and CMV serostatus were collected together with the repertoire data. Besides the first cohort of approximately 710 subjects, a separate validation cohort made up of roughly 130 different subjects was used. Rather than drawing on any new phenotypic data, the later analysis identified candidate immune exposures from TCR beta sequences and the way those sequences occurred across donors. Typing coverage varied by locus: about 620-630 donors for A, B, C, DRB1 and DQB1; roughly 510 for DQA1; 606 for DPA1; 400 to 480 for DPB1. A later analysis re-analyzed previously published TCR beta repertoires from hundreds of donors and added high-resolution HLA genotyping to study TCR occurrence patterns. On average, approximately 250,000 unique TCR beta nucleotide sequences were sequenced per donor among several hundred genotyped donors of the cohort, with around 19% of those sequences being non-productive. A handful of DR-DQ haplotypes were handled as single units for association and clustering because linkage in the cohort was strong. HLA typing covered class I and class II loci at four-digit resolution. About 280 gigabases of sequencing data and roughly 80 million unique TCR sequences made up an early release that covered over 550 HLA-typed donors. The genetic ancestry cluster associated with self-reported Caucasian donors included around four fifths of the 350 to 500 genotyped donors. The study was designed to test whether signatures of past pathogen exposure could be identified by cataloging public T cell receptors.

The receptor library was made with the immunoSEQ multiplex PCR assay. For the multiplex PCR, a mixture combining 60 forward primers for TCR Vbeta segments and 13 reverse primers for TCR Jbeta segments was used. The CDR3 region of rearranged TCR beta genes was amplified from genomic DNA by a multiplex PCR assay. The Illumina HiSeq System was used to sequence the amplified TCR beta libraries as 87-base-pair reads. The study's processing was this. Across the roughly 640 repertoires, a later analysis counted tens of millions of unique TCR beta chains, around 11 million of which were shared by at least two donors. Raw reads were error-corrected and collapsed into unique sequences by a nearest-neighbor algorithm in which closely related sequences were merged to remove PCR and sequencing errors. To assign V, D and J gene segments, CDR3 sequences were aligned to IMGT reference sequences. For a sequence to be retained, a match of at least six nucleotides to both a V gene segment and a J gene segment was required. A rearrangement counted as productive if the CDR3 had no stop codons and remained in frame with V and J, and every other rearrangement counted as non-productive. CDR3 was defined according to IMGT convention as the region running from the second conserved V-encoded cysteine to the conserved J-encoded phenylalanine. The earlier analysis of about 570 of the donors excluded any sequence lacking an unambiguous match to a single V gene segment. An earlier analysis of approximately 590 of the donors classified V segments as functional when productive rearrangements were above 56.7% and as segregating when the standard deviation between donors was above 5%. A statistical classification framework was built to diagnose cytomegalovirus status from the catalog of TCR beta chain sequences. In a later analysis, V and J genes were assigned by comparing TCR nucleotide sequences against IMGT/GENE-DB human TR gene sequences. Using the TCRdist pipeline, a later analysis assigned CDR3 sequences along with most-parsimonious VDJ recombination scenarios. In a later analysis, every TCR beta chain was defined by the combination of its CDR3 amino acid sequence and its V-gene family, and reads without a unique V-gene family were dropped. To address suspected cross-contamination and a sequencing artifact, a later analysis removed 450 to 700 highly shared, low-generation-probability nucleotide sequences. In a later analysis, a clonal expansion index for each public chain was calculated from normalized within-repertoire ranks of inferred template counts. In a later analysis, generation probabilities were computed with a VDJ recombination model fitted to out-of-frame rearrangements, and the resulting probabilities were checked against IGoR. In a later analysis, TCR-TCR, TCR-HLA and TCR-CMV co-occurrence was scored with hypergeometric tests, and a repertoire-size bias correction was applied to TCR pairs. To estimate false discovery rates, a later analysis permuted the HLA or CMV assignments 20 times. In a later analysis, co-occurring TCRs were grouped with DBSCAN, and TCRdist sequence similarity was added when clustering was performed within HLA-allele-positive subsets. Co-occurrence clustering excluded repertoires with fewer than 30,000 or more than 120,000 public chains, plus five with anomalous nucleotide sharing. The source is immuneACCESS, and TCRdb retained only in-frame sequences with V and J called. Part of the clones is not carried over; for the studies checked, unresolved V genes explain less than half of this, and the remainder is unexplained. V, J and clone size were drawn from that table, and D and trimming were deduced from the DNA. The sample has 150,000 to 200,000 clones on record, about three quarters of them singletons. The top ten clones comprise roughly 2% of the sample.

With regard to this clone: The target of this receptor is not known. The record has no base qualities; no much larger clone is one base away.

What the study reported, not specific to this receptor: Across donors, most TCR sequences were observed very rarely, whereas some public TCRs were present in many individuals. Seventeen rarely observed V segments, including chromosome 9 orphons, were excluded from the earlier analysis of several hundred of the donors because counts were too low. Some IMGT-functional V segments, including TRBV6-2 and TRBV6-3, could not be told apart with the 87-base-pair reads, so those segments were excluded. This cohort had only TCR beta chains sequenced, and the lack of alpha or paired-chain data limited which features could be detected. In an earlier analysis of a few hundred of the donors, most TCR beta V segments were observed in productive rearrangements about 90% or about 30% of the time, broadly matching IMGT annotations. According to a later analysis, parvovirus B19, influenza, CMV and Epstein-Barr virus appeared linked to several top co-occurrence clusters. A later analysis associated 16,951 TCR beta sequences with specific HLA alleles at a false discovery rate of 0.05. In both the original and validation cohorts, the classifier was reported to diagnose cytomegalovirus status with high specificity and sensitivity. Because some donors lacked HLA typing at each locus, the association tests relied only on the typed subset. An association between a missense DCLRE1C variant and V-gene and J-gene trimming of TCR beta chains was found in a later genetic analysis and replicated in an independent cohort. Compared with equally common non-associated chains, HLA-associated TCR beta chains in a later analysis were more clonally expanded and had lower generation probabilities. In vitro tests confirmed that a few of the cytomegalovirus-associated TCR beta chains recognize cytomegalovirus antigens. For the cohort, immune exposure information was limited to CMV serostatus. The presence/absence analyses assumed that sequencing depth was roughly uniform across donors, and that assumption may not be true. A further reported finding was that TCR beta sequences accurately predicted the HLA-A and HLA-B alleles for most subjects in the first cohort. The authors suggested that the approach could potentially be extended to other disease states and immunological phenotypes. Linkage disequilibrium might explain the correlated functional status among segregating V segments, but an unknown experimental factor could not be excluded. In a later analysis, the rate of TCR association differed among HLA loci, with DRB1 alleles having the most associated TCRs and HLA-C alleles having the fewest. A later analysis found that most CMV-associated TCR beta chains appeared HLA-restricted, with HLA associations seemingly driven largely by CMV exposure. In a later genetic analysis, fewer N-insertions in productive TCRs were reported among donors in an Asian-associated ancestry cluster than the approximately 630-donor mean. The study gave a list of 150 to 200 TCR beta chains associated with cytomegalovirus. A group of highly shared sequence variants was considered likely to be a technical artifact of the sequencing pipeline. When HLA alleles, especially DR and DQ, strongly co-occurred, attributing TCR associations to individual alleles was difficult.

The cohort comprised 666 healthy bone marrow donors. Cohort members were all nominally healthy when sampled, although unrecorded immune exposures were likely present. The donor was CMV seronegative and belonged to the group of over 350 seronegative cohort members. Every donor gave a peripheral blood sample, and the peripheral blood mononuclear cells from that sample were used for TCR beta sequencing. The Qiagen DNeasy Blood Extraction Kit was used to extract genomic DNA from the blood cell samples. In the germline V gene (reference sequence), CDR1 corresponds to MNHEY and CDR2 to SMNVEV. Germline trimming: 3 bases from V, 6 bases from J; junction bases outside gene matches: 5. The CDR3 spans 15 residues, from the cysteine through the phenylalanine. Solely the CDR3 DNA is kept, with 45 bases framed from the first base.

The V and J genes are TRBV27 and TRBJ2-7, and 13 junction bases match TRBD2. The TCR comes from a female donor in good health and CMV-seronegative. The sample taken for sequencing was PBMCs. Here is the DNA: TGTGCCAGCAGTTTGCGACTAGCGGGAGGTCCCGAGCAGTACTTC. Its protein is CASSLRLAGGPEQYF.